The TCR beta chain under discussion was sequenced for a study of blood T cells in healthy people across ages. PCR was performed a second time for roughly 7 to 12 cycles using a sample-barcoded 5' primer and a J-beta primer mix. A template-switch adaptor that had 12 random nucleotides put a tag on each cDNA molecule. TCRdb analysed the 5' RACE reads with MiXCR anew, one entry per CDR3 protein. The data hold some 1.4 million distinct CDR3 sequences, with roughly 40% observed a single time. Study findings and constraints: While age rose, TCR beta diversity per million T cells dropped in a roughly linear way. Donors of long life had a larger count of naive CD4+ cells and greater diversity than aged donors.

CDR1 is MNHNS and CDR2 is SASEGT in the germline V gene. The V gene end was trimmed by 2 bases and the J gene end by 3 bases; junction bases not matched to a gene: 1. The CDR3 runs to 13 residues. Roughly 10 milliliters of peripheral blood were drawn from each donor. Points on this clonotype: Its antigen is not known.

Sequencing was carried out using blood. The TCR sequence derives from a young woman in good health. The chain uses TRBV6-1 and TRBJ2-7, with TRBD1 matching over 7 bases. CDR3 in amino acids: CASSERQGYEQYF. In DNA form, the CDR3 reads TGTGCCAGCAGTGAAAGACAGGGCTACGAGCAGTACTTC.